The clone carrying this T cell receptor beta chain was recorded once. At one end, the junction sequence differs from germline, possibly due to a read error. This entry belongs to a study of T cells in Graves' hyperthyroidism and ophthalmopathy. Germline assignment: CDR1 SGDLS and CDR2 YYNGEE. This CDR3 is 13 amino acids long. Template material for amplifying TCR beta CDR3 regions consisted of RNA transcripts. The TCR CDR3 first-round RT-PCR relied on the HTBI primer set. TCRdb redid the calling of the multiplex PCR reads with MiXCR, one entry per CDR3 protein. The sample consists of 750,000 to 900,000 distinct CDR3 sequences, about two fifths of them appearing once.

The TCR originated in a man aged 18 to 35 with Graves' hyperthyroidism. What was sequenced was blood. The chain recombines TRBV9 with TRBJ1-6; D ambiguous. The CDR3 loop reads CASSQTGNSPPHF. CDR3 sequence (DNA): TGTGCCAGCAGCCAAACGGGGAATTCACCCCCCCACTTT.